What follows are 8 T cell receptor beta chains derived from one specimen sequenced in a study of control samples from healthy donors and cancer patients. Method: immunoSEQ multiplex PCR; TCRdb's copy keeps in-frame clones and lacks some. The sample includes about 110,000 clones, approximately 87% seen only once; the top ten take 3.7%. The specimen sequenced was PBMCs. Receptors originate from a woman aged 60-75 years with lung cancer.

V gene TRBV6-4 combines with J gene TRBJ1-4; 10 bases agree with TRBD1. Looked up from germline, CDR1 is MRHNA and CDR2 is SNTAGT. V lost 2 bases, J lost 8 bases, and 5 bases stayed unmatched. This CDR3 has 15 residues. Here the CDR3 reads CASSDRTGGKEKLFF. The CDR3, as DNA: TGTGCCAGCAGTGACCGGACAGGGGGGAAGGAAAAACTGTTTTTT.

The rearrangement joins TRBV6-5 to TRBJ1-2, with TRBD1 matching 8 bases. Germline V lookup: CDR1 MNHEY, CDR2 SVGAGI. With 0 bases clipped from V and 8 bases from J, the junction kept 5 bases outside the gene matches. This CDR3 region has 14 residues. Here the CDR3 reads CASSYSDRGGGYTF. In DNA, the CDR3 is TGTGCCAGCAGTTACTCTGACAGGGGAGGGGGCTACACCTTC.

A single count supports this clone. This sequence joins TRBV27 and TRBJ2-5, with D possibly TRBD1 on 5 matching bases. CDR1 and CDR2 (germline): MNHEY, SMNVEV (reference sequence). The CDR3 extends over 15 amino acids. V lost 0 bases to trimming and J lost 2 bases, with 10 bases between them. CDR3 DNA sequence: TGTGCCAGCAGTTTATCGCAGGGAAGTCAAGAGACCCAGTACTTC. This sequence encodes CASSLSQGSQETQYF.

The J gene is TRBJ2-1, the V gene TRBV7-9; 10 positions agree with TRBD2. Losses at the gene ends were 0 bases for V and 3 bases for J; bases not matched to a gene: 2. CDR1 is SEHNR, CDR2 FQNEAQ, per germline (reference sequence). The CDR3 totals 16 residues. The DNA of the CDR3 is TGTGCCAGCAGCTTAGCGGGGACTAGCGTCTACAATGAGCAGTTCTTC. It is translated as CASSLAGTSVYNEQFF.

The CDR3 loop reads CASSWGTSGSDEQFF. CDR3 bases: TGTGCCAGCAGTTGGGGGACTAGCGGGAGTGATGAGCAGTTCTTC. This chain uses TRBV6-5 with TRBJ2-1, with 14 positions matching TRBD2. The CDR3 consists of 15 residues. V trimming: 4 bases; J trimming: 8 bases; junction bases outside the gene matches: 4. CDR1 and CDR2 from the germline V gene are MNHEY and SVGAGI.

The rearrangement uses TRBV3-1 (or the pseudogene TRBV3-2) and TRBJ1-1, with D maybe TRBD1 (5 bases). Per germline, CDR1 LGHDT and CDR2 YNNKEL (reference sequence). The germline V and J ends were trimmed by 0 bases and 5 bases, with 19 bases remaining between them. The CDR3 spans 17 residues. In DNA form, the CDR3 reads TGTGCCAGCAGCCAAGATCTCTCACGCCAGGGAGGAACTGAAGCTTTCTTT. Protein: CASSQDLSRQGGTEAFF.

V is TRBV19 and J is TRBJ1-5, with a possible D match to TRBD1 (5 bases). CDR1 LNHDA and CDR2 SQIVND come from the germline V gene (reference sequence). This CDR3 has 17 amino acids. Trimming stripped 2 bases from V and 4 bases from J, with 18 bases between. CDR3 in amino acids: CASSIWFVAGKNQPQHF. CDR3 in DNA: TGTGCCAGTAGTATATGGTTCGTGGCAGGGAAAAATCAGCCCCAGCATTTT.

The genes are TRBV5-1 and TRBJ1-3; D may be TRBD1 (5 bases). Germline loops: CDR1 SGHRS, CDR2 YFSETQ. Trimming cost V 5 bases and J 6 bases, with 9 bases left between them. This CDR3 has 12 residues. The CDR3 is CASRDITNTIYF. The CDR3 region has the DNA TGCGCCAGCAGGGACATCACAAACACCATATATTTT.